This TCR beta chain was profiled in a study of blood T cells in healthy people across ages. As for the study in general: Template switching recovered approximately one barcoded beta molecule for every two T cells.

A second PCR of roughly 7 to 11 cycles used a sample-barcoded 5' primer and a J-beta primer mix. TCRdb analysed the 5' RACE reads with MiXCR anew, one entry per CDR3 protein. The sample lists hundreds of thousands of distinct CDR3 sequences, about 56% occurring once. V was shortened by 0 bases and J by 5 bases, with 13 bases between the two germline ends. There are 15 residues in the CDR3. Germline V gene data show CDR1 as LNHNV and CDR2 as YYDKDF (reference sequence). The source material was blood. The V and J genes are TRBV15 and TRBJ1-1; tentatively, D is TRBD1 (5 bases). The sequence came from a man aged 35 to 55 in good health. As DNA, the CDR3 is TGTGCCACCAGCAGAGATAATGGGGAGGGGACTGAAGCTTTCTTT. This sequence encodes CATSRDNGEGTEAFF.